This TCR beta chain was documented in a study of cytomegalovirus exposure and HLA in healthy donors. Study-level findings and limits: A later analysis reported that several of the most significant clusters appeared to be linked to common viral pathogens, among them Epstein-Barr virus.

PCR used 60 Vbeta primers and 13 Jbeta primers. The table came from immunoSEQ multiplex PCR; TCRdb's copy has only in-frame clones and leaves some out. The sample shows some 150,000 clones, 75% to 90% of them seen only once. The CDR3 covers 15 residues. V was trimmed by 1 base and J by 0 bases, leaving 12 bases between them. Germline CDR1 and CDR2: SQVTM and ANQGSEA. A word on this clone: Its antigen is not identified.

The V gene is TRBV29-1, the J gene TRBJ2-5; D may be TRBD2 (5 bases). Input material: PBMCs. The receptor was isolated from a female donor in good health and CMV-seronegative. CDR3 sequence: CSVEGAALHQETQYF. CDR3 nucleotide sequence: TGCAGCGTTGAAGGAGCGGCCCTGCACCAAGAGACCCAGTACTTC.